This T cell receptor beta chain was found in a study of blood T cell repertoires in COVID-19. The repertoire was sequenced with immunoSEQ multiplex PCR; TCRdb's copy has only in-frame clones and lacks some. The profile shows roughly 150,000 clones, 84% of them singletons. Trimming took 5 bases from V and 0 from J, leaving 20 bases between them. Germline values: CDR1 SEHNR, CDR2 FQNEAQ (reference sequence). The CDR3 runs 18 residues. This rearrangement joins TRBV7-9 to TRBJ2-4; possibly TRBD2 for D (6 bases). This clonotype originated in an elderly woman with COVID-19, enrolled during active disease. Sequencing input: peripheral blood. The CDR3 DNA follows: TGTGCCAGCAGCCCGCACCCCCGGGGACTGCTAGCCAAAAACATTCAGTACTTC. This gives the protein CASSPHPRGLLAKNIQYF.